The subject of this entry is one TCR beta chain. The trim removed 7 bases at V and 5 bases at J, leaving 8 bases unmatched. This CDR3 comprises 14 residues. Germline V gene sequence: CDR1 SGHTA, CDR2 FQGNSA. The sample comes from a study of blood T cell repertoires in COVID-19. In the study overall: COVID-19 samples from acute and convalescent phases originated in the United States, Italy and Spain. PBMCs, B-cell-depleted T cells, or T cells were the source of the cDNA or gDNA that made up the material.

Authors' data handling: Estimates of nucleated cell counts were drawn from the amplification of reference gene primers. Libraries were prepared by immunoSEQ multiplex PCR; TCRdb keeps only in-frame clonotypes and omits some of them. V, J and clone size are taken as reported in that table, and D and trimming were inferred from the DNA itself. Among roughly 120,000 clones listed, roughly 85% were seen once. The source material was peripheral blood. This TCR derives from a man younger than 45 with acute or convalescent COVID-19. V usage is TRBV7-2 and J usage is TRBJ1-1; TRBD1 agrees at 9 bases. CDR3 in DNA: TGTGCCAGCACACAGGGGGCAATCATGACTGAAGCTTTCTTT. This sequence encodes CASTQGAIMTEAFF.